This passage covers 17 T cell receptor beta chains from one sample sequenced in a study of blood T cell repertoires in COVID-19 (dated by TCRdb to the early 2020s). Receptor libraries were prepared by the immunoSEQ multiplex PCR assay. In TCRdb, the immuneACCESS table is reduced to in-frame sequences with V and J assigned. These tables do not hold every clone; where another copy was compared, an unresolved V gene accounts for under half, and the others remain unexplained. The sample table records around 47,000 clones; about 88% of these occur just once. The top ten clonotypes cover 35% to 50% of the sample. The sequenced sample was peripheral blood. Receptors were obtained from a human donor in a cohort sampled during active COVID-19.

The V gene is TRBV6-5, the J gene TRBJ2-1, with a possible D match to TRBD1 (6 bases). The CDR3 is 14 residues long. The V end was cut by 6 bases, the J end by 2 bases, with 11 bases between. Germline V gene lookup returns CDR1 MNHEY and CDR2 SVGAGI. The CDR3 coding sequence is TGTGCCAGCAGCTCCCCAGGGGCCTACAATGAGCAGTTCTTC. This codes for CASSSPGAYNEQFF.

As DNA, the CDR3 is TGTGCCAGCAGCGTTTGGGGGGAATACAATGAGCAGTTCTTC. It codes for CASSVWGEYNEQFF. The V call is TRBV9, the J call TRBJ2-1, with D perhaps TRBD2 (6 bases). Germline CDR1 SGDLS, CDR2 YYNGEE. V was shortened by 2 bases and J by 4 bases, with 10 bases between the two germline ends. This CDR3 contains 14 residues.

CDR3 sequence reads: CASSGRGGYQPQHF. The CDR3 DNA is TGTGCCAGCAGTGGCCGGGGGGGGTATCAGCCCCAGCATTTT. The rearrangement uses TRBV2 and TRBJ1-5; tentatively, D is TRBD1 (5 bases). Trimming removed 4 bases at V and 5 bases at J, with 12 bases between. This CDR3 contains 14 residues. CDR1 and CDR2 from the germline V gene are SNHLY and FYNNEI.

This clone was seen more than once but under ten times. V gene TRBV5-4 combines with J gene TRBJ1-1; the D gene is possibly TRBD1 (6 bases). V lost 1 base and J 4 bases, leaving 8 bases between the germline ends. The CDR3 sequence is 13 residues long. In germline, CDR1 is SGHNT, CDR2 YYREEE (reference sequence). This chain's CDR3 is CASSLKDSTEAFF. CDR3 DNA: TGTGCCAGCAGCTTGAAGGACAGCACTGAAGCTTTCTTT.

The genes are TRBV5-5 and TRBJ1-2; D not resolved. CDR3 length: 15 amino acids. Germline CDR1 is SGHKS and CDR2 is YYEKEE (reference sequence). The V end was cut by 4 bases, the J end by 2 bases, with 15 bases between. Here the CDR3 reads CASSRGGLMNYGYTF. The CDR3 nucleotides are TGTGCCAGCAGCAGAGGCGGGTTGATGAACTATGGCTACACCTTC.

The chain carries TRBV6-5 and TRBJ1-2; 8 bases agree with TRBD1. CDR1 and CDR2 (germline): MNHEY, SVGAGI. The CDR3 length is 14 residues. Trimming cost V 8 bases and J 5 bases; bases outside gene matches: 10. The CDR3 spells CASQKDRVPYGYTF. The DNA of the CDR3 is TGTGCCAGCCAAAAGGACAGGGTTCCGTATGGCTACACCTTC.

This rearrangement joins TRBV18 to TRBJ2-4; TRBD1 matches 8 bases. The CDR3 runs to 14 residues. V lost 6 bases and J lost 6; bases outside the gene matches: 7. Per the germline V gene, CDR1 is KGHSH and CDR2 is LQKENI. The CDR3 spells CASSPGQGTNIQYF. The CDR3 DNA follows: TGTGCCAGCTCGCCCGGACAGGGCACAAACATTCAGTACTTC.

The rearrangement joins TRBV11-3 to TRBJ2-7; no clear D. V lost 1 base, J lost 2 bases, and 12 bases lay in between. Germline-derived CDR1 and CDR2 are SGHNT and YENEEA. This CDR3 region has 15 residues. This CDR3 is CASSLGSQHAYEQYV. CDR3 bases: TGTGCCAGCAGCTTAGGGTCACAGCATGCCTACGAGCAGTACGTC.

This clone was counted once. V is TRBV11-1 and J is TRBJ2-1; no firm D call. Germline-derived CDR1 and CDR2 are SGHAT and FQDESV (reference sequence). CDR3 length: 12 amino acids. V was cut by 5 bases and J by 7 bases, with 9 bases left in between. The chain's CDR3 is CASSKTVNEQFF. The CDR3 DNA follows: TGTGCCAGCAGCAAAACAGTGAATGAGCAGTTCTTC.

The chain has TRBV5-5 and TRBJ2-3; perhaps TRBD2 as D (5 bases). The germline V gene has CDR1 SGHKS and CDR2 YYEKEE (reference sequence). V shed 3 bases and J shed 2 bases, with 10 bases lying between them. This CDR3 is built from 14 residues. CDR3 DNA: TGTGCCAGCAGCTCGACTACGACCACAGATACGCAGTATTTT. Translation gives CASSSTTTTDTQYF. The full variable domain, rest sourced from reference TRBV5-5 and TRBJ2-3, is DAGVTQSPTHLIKTRGQQVTLRCSPISGHKSVSWYQQVLGQGPQFIFQYYEKEERGRGNFPDRFSARQFPNYSSELNVNALLLGDSALYLCASSSTTTTDTQYFGPGTRLTVL.

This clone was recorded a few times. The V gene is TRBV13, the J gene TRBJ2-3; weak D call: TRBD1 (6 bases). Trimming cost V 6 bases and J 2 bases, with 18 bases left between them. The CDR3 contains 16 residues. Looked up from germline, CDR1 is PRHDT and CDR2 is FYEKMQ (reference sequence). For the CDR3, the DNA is TGTGCCAGCAGTTACCCACAGGGCTTTCACACAGATACGCAGTATTTT. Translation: CASSYPQGFHTDTQYF. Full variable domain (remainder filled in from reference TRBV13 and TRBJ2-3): AAGVIQSPRHLIKEKRETATLKCYPIPRHDTVYWYQQGPGQDPQFLISFYEKMQSDKGSIPDRFSAQQFSDYHSELNMSSLELGDSALYFCASSYPQGFHTDTQYFGPGTRLTVL.

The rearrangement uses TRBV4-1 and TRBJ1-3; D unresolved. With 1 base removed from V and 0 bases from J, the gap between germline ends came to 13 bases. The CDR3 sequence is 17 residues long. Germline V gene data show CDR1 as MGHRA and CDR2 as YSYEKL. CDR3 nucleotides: TGCGCCAGCAGCCAAGGCTCGACCGACACCTCTGGAAACACCATATATTTT. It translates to CASSQGSTDTSGNTIYF.

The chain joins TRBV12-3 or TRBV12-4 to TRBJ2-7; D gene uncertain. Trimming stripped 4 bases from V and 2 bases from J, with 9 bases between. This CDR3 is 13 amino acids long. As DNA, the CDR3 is TGTGCCAGCAGTTCCGACGGAGCCTACGAGCAGTACTTC. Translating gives CASSSDGAYEQYF.

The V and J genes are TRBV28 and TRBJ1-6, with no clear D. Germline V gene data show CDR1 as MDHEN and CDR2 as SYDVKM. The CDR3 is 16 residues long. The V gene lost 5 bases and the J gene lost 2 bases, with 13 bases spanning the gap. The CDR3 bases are TGTGCCAGCAGTCCAGACACCGGGACCTATAATTCACCCCTCCACTTT. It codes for CASSPDTGTYNSPLHF.

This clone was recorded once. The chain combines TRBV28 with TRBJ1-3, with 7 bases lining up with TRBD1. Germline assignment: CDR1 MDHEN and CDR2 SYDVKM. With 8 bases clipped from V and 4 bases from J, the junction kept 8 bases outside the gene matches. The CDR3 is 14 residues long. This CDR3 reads CASRQGSAGNTIYF. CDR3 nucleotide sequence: TGTGCCAGCCGACAGGGATCGGCGGGAAACACCATATATTTT.

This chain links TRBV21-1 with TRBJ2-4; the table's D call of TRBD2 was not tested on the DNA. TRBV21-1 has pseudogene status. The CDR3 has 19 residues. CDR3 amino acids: CASSKDTERGGSTKNIQYF. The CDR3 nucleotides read TGTGCCAGCAGCAAAGATACTGAGCGGGGGGGCTCGACCAAAAACATTCAGTACTTC.

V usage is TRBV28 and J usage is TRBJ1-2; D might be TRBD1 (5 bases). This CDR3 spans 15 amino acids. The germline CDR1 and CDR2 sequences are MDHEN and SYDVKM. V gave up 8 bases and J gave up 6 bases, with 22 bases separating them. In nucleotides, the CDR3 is TGTGCCAGCGGACTTTCGGGGGGGGATGGGCATGGCTACACCTTC. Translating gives CASGLSGGDGHGYTF.